This TCR beta chain was identified in a study of T cell responses to AZD1222 COVID-19 vaccine. Study-level information: Analysis merged second doses at about 4 or about 12 weeks. Study-level results: The span of vaccine-associated CD4 TCRs extended across spike, with dominance at 160-218 and 743-854.

The repertoire was sequenced with immunoSEQ multiplex PCR; TCRdb's copy has only in-frame clones and lacks some. The data hold around 150,000 clones, with 94% observed a single time. Germline assignment: CDR1 SGHDT and CDR2 YYEEEE. The CDR3 sequence is 13 residues long. V was clipped by 0 bases and J by 8 bases, with 6 bases between them. As to this clone: The antigen is unknown.

The chain uses TRBV5-6 and TRBJ1-6; D unclear. Sample: peripheral blood, taken on day 0 of AZD1222 vaccination. The receptor's source is an adult in good health. The CDR3 DNA is TGTGCCAGCAGCTTGGAAAGGGATTCACCCCTCCACTTT. Protein product: CASSLERDSPLHF.